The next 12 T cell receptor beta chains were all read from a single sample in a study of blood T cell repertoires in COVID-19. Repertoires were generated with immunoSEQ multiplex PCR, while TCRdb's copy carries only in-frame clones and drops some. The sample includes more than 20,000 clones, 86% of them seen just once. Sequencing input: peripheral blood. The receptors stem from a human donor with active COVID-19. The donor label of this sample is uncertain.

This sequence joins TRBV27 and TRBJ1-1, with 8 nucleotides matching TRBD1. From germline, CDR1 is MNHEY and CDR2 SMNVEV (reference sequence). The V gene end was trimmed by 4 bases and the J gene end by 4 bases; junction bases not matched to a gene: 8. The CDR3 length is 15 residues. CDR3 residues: CASSSRTGSFTEAFF. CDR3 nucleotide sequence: TGTGCCAGCAGTTCCCGGACAGGGAGTTTCACTGAAGCTTTCTTT.

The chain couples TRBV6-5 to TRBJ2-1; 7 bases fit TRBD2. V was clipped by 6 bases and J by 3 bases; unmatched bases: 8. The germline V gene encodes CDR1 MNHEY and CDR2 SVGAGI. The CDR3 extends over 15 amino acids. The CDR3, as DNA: TGTGCCAGCAGCTATGAAGCGGGGCGCTACAATGAGCAGTTCTTC. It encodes CASSYEAGRYNEQFF.

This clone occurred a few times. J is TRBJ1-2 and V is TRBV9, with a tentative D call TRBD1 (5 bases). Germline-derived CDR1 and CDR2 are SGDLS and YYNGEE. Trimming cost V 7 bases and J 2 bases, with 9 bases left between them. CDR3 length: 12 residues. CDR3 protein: CASGDFNYGYTF. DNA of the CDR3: TGTGCCAGCGGGGACTTCAACTATGGCTACACCTTC. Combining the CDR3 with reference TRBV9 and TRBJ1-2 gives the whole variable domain DSGVTQTPKHLITATGQRVTLRCSPRSGDLSVYWYQQSLDQGLQFLIQYYNGEERAKGNILERFSAQQFPDLHSELNLSSLELGDSALYFCASGDFNYGYTFGSGTRLTVV.

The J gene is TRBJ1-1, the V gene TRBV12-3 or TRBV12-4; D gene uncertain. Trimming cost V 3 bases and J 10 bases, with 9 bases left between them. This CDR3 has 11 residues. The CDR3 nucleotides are TGTGCCAGCAGTTTTCGGTTTGGAGCTTTCTTT. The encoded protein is CASSFRFGAFF.

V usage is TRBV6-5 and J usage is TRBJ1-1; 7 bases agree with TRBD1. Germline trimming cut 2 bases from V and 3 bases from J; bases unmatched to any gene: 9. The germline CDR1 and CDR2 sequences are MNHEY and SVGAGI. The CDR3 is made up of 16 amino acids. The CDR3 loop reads CASSYTGTAGDTEAFF. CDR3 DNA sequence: TGTGCCAGCAGTTACACTGGGACAGCGGGGGACACTGAAGCTTTCTTT.

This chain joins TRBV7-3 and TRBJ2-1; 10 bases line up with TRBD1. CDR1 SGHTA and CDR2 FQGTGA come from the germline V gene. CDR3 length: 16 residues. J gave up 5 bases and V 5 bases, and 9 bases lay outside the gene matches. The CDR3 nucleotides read TGTGCCAGCAGCCCCACTGCCGGGACAGGGGACAATGAGCAGTTCTTC. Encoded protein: CASSPTAGTGDNEQFF.

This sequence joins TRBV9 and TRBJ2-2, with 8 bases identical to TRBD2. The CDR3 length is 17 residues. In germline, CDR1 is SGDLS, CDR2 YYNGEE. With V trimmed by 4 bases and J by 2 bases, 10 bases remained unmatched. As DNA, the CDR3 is TGTGCCAGCAGCCCCCCGGGGCTAGCGGGCAACACCGGGGAGCTGTTTTTT. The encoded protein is CASSPPGLAGNTGELFF.

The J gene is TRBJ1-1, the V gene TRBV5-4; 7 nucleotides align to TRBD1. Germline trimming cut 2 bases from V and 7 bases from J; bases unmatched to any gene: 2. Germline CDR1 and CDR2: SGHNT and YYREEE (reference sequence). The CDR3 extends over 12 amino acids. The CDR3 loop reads CASSFGTDEAFF. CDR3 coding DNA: TGTGCCAGCAGCTTTGGGACAGATGAAGCTTTCTTT.

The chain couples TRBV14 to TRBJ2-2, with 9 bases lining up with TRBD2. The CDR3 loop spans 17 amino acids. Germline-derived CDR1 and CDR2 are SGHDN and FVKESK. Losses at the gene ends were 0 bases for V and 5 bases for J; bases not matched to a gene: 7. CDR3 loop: CASSQEKIAGVTGELFF. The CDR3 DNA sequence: TGTGCCAGCAGCCAAGAGAAAATAGCGGGGGTAACCGGGGAGCTGTTTTTT.

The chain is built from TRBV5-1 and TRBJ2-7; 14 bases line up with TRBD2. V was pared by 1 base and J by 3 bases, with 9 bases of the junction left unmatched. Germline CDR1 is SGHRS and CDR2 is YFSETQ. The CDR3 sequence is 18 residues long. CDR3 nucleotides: TGCGCCAGCAGCTTGATACCCGGGACTAGCGGGAGACTCTACGAGCAGTACTTC. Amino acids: CASSLIPGTSGRLYEQYF.

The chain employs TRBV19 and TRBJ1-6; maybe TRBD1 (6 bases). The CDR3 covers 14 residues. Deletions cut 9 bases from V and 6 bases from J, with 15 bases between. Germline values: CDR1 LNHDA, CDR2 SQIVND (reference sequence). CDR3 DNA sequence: TGTGCCAGCGCACAACAGGGATTTAATTCACCCCTCCACTTT. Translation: CASAQQGFNSPLHF.

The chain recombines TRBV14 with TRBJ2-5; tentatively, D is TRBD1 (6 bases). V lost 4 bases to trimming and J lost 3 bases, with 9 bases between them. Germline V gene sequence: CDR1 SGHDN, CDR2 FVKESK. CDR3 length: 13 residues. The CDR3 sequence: CASSRTVEETQYF. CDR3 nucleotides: TGTGCCAGCAGCCGGACAGTAGAAGAGACCCAGTACTTC. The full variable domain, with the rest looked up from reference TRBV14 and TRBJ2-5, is EAGVTQFPSHSVIEKGQTVTLRCDPISGHDNLYWYRRVMGKEIKFLLHFVKESKQDESGMPNNRFLAERTGGTYSTLKVQPAELEDSGVYFCASSRTVEETQYFGPGTRLLVL.